A single sample is the source of the 16 T cell receptor beta chains below, sequenced in a study of blood T cell repertoires in COVID-19. The protocol was immunoSEQ multiplex PCR, while the TCRdb copy is restricted to in-frame clones and leaves out a portion. The table has about 94,000 clones, around 72% seen once; the top ten hold 3.9%. Sequencing input: peripheral blood. The receptors here all came from an older man with COVID-19, enrolled during active disease.

To note about this clone: At the DNA level, this CDR3 is encoded by other sequences in the same sample as well. The chain employs TRBV5-1 and TRBJ2-5; no firm D call. The V gene's germline CDR1 is SGHRS and CDR2 YFSETQ. The CDR3 is made up of 12 amino acids. V dropped 5 bases and J dropped 1 base, with 6 bases sitting between them. CDR3 sequence: CASSPSQETQYF. In nucleotides, the CDR3 is TGCGCCAGCAGTCCTTCCCAAGAGACCCAGTACTTC.

In regard to this clone: The junction differs from germline at one of its ends, possibly a read error. Different DNA sequences within this sample yield the same CDR3. Here the CDR3 DNA reads TGTGCCAGCAGCGTTGGGGGCACGGATACGCAGTATTTT. Its translation is CASSVGGTDTQYF. This chain uses TRBV9 with TRBJ2-3; D is perhaps TRBD1 (6 bases). Germline CDR1 SGDLS, CDR2 YYNGEE. The CDR3 runs to 13 residues. The variable domain in full, completed from reference TRBV9 and TRBJ2-3, reads DSGVTQTPKHLITATGQRVTLRCSPRSGDLSVYWYQQSLDQGLQFLIQYYNGEERAKGNILERFSAQQFPDLHSELNLSSLELGDSALYFCASSVGGTDTQYFGPGTRLTVL.

This chain joins TRBV28 and TRBJ2-3; TRBD2 agrees at 9 bases. Trimming took 8 bases from V and 3 from J; bases not matched to a gene: 12. Germline V gene lookup returns CDR1 MDHEN and CDR2 SYDVKM. This CDR3 region has 16 residues. The CDR3 reads CASDIAGDGGTDTQYF. CDR3 in DNA: TGTGCCAGCGATATAGCGGGAGATGGAGGGACAGATACGCAGTATTTT.

The genes are TRBV14 and TRBJ2-7; 9 nucleotides match TRBD1. The germline V gene has CDR1 SGHDN and CDR2 FVKESK. V lost 0 bases and J lost 3; bases outside the gene matches: 6. CDR3 length: 16 residues. The CDR3 nucleotides are TGTGCCAGCAGCCAAGAAGGACAGGGGCGGATCTACGAGCAGTACTTC. Translation gives CASSQEGQGRIYEQYF. Supplemented by reference TRBV14 and TRBJ2-7, the full variable domain reads EAGVTQFPSHSVIEKGQTVTLRCDPISGHDNLYWYRRVMGKEIKFLLHFVKESKQDESGMPNNRFLAERTGGTYSTLKVQPAELEDSGVYFCASSQEGQGRIYEQYFGPGTRLTVT.

The chain links TRBV7-9 to TRBJ2-3, with 11 nucleotides matching TRBD2. Trimming at V came to 2 bases and at J to 0 bases, leaving 7 bases not matched to a gene. The CDR3 runs to 18 residues. CDR1 is SEHNR and CDR2 is FQNEAQ in the germline V gene (reference sequence). The CDR3 bases are TGTGCCAGCAGCTTAAAACTAGCGGGAGAACCTAGCACAGATACGCAGTATTTT. It translates to CASSLKLAGEPSTDTQYF.

The gene calls are TRBV11-1 and TRBJ2-7; D unresolved. V lost 1 base and J 3 bases, leaving 7 bases between the germline ends. This CDR3 has 13 residues. Germline assignment: CDR1 SGHAT and CDR2 FQDESV (reference sequence). The chain's CDR3 is CASSLDQFYEQYF. CDR3 in DNA: TGTGCCAGCAGCTTAGATCAGTTCTACGAGCAGTACTTC.

The chain is built from TRBV5-1 and TRBJ2-5, with D maybe TRBD2 (5 bases). CDR1 is SGHRS and CDR2 is YFSETQ in the germline V gene. With 4 bases removed from V and 4 bases from J, the gap between germline ends came to 11 bases. The CDR3 length is 13 residues. CDR3 loop: CASSPSAGETQYF. CDR3 nucleotide sequence: TGCGCCAGCAGCCCCTCGGCGGGAGAGACCCAGTACTTC.

The V call is TRBV6-2 or TRBV6-3, the J call TRBJ2-5, with 9 bases identical to TRBD2. V gave up 5 bases and J gave up 5 bases; unmatched junction bases: 12. Germline V CDR1 and CDR2: MNHEY, SVGEGT. This CDR3 has 16 residues. The CDR3 DNA follows: TGTGCCAGCAGTCCGAGTAGCGGGAGTCGGGCGGAGACCCAGTACTTC. Protein sequence: CASSPSSGSRAETQYF.

The rearrangement joins TRBV7-9 to TRBJ2-3, with 7 bases matching TRBD1. Germline CDR1 and CDR2: SEHNR and FQNEAQ (reference sequence). V lost 4 bases to trimming and J lost 0 bases; unmatched junction nucleotides: 4. This CDR3 spans 15 amino acids. The DNA of the CDR3 is TGTGCCAGCAGCTCGGGACAGCTGAGCACAGATACGCAGTATTTT. It encodes CASSSGQLSTDTQYF.

V usage is TRBV7-2 and J usage is TRBJ2-5, with unresolved D. The CDR3 runs 13 residues. CDR1 and CDR2 (germline): SGHTA, FQGNSA. The V and J ends lost 5 bases and 5 bases respectively, with 12 bases between them. This chain's CDR3 is CASSPTRWETQYF. The CDR3 coding sequence is TGTGCCAGCAGCCCCACCCGGTGGGAGACCCAGTACTTC.

The J gene is TRBJ2-1, the V gene TRBV27; maybe TRBD1 (6 bases). The V end lost 5 bases, the J end lost 0 bases, and 11 bases lay between the germline ends. Germline lookup yields CDR1 MNHEY and CDR2 SMNVEV (reference sequence). The CDR3 length is 15 residues. CDR3 loop: CASSIQGYSYNEQFF. The DNA for the CDR3 is TGTGCCAGCAGTATACAGGGTTACTCCTACAATGAGCAGTTCTTC.

This clone has more than one count but fewer than ten. V usage is TRBV28 and J usage is TRBJ1-2, with TRBD1 matching over 10 bases. This CDR3 has 15 residues. Germline V CDR1 and CDR2: MDHEN, SYDVKM. V dropped 6 bases and J dropped 3; count of bases not matched to a gene: 7. The CDR3 bases are TGTGCCAGCAGAATTGGGACAGGGGCATACTATGGCTACACCTTC. The encoded protein is CASRIGTGAYYGYTF.

V is TRBV5-4 and J is TRBJ2-3; D is possibly TRBD2 (6 bases). Looked up from germline, CDR1 is SGHNT and CDR2 is YYREEE (reference sequence). V was cut by 4 bases and J by 6 bases, with 21 bases left in between. The CDR3 consists of 16 residues. The CDR3 is CASSQSGSLGGDTQYF. The CDR3 DNA sequence: TGTGCCAGCAGCCAATCCGGATCCCTTGGGGGGGATACGCAGTATTTT.

This clone was seen a single time. V gene TRBV5-1 combines with J gene TRBJ2-5; 7 bases map to TRBD1. From germline, CDR1 is SGHRS and CDR2 YFSETQ. The CDR3 sequence is 15 residues long. The V and J ends lost 3 bases and 0 bases, in that order; junction bases with no gene match: 5. CDR3 bases: TGCGCCAGCAGCTCACAGGGGCTGTACCAAGAGACCCAGTACTTC. Protein product: CASSSQGLYQETQYF.

This rearrangement joins TRBV11-2 to TRBJ1-6, with D perhaps TRBD1 (5 bases). Germline loops: CDR1 SGHAT, CDR2 FQNNGV. V shed 1 base and J shed 7 bases, with 11 bases lying between them. The CDR3 spans 15 residues. Written as DNA, the CDR3 is TGTGCCAGCAGCTTAGGTCACAGGCAAAATTCACCCCTCCACTTT. Translation: CASSLGHRQNSPLHF.

This clone was seen only once. The V and J genes are TRBV29-1 and TRBJ2-5; TRBD2 agrees at 7 bases. CDR1 is SQVTM, CDR2 ANQGSEA, per germline. The CDR3 extends over 11 amino acids. After removal of 5 bases from V and 4 bases from J, the junction contained 1 base not matched to a gene. The CDR3 DNA sequence: TGCAGCGTTTGGGGGGGAGAGACCCAGTACTTC. Its translation is CSVWGGETQYF.